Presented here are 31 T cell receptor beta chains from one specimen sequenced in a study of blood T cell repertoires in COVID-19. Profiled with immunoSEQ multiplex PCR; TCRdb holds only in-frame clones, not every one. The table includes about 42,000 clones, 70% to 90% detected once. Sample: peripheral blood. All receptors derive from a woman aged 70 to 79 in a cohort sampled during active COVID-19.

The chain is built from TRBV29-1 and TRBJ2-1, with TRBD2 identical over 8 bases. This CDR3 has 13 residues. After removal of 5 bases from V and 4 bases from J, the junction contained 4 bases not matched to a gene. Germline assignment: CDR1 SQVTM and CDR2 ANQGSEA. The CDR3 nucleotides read TGCAGCGTTCGGGGGGGTGGATACAATGAGCAGTTCTTC. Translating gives CSVRGGGYNEQFF.

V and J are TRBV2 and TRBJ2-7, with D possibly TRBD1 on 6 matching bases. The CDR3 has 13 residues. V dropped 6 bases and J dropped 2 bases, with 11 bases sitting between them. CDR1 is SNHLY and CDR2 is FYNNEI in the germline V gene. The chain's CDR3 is CASSGQLTYEQYF. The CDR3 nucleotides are TGTGCCAGCAGCGGACAGCTGACCTACGAGCAGTACTTC.

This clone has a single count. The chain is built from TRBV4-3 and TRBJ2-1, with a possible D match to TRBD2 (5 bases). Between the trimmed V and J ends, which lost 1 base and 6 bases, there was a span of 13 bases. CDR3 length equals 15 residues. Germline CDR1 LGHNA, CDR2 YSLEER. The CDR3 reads CASSQGATLANEQFF. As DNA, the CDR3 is TGCGCCAGCAGCCAAGGGGCCACCCTAGCCAATGAGCAGTTCTTC.

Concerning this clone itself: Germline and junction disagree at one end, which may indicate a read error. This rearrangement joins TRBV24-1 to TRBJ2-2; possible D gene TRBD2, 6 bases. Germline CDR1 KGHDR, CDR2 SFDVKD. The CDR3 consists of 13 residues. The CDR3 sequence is CATSVQRDGGLFF. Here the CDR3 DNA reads TGTGCCACCAGTGTCCAGAGGGACGGGGGGCTGTTTTTT.

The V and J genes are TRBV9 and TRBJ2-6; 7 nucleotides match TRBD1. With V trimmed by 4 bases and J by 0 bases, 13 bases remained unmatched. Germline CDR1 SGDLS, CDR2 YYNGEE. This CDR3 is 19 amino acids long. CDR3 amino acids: CASSPTPGQAFSGANVLTF. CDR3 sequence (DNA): TGTGCCAGCAGCCCAACCCCCGGACAGGCTTTCTCTGGGGCCAACGTCCTGACTTTC.

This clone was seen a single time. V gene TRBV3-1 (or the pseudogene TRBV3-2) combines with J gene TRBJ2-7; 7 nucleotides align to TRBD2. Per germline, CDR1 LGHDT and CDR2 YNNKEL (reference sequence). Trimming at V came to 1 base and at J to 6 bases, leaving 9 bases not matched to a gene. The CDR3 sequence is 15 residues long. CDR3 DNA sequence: TGTGCCAGCAGCCAAGGCGGGAGCGGATGGGGCGAGCAGTACTTC. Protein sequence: CASSQGGSGWGEQYF.

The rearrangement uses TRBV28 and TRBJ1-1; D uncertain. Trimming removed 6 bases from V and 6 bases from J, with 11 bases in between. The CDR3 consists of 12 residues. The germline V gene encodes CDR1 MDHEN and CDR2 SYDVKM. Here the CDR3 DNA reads TGTGCCAGCAGCCGAGGGTTCGCTGAAGCTTTCTTT. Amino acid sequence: CASSRGFAEAFF.

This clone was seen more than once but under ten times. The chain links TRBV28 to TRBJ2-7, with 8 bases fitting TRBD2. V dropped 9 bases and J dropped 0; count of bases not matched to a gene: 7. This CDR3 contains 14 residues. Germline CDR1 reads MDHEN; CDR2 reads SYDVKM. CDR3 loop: CASQSGSSSYEQYF. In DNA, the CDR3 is TGTGCCAGTCAGAGCGGGAGCTCCTCCTACGAGCAGTACTTC.

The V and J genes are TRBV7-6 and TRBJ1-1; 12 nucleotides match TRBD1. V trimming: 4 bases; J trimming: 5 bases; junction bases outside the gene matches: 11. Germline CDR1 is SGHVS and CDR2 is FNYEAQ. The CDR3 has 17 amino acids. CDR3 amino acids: CASSSAGQGAGGTEAFF. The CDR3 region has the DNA TGTGCCAGCAGCTCCGCGGGACAGGGGGCTGGAGGGACTGAAGCTTTCTTT.

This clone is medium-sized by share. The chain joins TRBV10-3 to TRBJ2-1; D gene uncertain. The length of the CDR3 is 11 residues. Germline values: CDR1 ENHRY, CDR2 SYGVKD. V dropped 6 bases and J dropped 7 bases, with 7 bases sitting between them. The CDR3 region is CAISLGNEQFF. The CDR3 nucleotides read TGTGCCATCAGCCTCGGGAATGAGCAGTTCTTC.

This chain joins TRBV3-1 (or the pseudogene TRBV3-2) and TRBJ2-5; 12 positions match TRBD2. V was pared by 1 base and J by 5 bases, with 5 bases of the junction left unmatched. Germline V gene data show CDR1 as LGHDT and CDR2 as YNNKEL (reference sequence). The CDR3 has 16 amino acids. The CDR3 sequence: CASSQGLAGVGETQYF. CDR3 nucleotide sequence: TGTGCCAGCAGCCAAGGACTAGCGGGAGTTGGGGAGACCCAGTACTTC.

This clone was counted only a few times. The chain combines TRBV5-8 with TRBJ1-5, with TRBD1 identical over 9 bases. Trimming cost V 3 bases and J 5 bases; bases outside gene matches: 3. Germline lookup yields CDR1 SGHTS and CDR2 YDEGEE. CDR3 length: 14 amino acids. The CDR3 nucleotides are TGTGCCAGCAGCTCGGACAGGGGAGATCAGCCCCAGCATTTT. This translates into CASSSDRGDQPQHF.

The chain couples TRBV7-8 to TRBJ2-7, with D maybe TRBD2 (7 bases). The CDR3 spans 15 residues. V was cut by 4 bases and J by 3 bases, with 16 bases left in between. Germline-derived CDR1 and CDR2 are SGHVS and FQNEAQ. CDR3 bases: TGTGCCAGCAGCTCCGGCCTGGGGGGGCACTACGAGCAGTACTTC. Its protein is CASSSGLGGHYEQYF. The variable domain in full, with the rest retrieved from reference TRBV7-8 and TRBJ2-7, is GAGVSQSPRYKVAKRGQDVALRCDPISGHVSLFWYQQALGQGPEFLTYFQNEAQLDKSGLPSDRFFAERPEGSVSTLKIQRTQQEDSAVYLCASSSGLGGHYEQYFGPGTRLTVT.

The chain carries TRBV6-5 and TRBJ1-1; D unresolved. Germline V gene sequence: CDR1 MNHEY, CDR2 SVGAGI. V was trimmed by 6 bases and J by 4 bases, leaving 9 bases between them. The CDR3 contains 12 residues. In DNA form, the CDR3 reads TGTGCCAGCAGAAGTTCCGGCACTGAAGCTTTCTTT. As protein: CASRSSGTEAFF.

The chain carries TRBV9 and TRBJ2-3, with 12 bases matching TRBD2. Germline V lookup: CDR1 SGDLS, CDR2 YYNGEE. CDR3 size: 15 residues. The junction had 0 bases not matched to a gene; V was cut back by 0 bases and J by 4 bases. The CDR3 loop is CASSVGLAGADTQYF. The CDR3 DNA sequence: TGTGCCAGCAGCGTAGGACTAGCGGGAGCAGATACGCAGTATTTT.

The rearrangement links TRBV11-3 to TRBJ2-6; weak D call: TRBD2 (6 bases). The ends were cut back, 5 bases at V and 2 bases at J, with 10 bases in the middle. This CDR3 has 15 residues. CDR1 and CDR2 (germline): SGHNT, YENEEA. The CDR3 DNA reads TGTGCCAGCAGCCCTGGAGGGGCTGGGGCCAACGTCCTGACTTTC. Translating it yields CASSPGGAGANVLTF.

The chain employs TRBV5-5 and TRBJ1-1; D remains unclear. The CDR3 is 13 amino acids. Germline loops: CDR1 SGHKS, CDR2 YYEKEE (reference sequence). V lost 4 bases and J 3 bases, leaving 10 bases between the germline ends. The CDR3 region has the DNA TGTGCCAGCAGCCCTAGGACTGACACTGAAGCTTTCTTT. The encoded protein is CASSPRTDTEAFF.

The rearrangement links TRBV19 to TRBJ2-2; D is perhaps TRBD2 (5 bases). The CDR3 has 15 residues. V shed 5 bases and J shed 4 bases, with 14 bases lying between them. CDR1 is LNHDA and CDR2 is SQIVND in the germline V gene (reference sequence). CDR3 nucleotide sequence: TGTGCCAGTAGTTGGGTGGGAGTCGGCACCGGGGAGCTGTTTTTT. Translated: CASSWVGVGTGELFF. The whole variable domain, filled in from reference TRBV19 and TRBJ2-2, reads DGGITQSPKYLFRKEGQNVTLSCEQNLNHDAMYWYRQDPGQGLRLIYYSQIVNDFQKGDIAEGYSVSREKKESFPLTVTSAQKNPTAFYLCASSWVGVGTGELFFGEGSRLTVL.

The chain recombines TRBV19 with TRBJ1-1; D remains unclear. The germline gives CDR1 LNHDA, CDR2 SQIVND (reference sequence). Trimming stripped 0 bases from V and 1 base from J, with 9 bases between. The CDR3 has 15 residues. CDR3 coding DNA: TGTGCCAGTAGTATAGACCTCACAACGAACACTGAAGCTTTCTTT. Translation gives CASSIDLTTNTEAFF.

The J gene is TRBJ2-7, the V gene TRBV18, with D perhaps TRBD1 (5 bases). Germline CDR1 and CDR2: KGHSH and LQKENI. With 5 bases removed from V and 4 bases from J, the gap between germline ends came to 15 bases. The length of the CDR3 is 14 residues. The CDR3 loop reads CASSYQQGVYEQYF. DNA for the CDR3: TGTGCCAGCTCATACCAGCAGGGTGTGTACGAGCAGTACTTC.

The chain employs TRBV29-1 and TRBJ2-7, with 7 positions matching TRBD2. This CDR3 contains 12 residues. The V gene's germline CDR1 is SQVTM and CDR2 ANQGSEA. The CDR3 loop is CSPGTNTYEQYF. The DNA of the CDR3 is TGCAGTCCCGGGACTAATACCTACGAGCAGTACTTC.

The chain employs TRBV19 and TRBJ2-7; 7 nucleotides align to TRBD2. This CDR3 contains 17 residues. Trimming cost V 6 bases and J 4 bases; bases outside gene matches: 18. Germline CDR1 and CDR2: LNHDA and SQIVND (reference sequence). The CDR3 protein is CASRRTGAGANVYEQYF. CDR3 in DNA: TGTGCCAGTAGAAGGACGGGCGCGGGAGCCAATGTATACGAGCAGTACTTC.

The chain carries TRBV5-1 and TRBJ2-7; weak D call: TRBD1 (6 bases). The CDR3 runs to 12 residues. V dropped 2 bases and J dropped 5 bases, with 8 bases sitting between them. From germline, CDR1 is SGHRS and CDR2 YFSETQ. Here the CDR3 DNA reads TGCGCCAGCAGCTTACAGGGACACGAGCAGTACTTC. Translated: CASSLQGHEQYF.

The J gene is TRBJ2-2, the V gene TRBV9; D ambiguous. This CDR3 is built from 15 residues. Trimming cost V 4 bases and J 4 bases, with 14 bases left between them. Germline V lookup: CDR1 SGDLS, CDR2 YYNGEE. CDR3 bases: TGTGCCAGCAGCCCTTCTCCCTTTAGCACCGGGGAGCTGTTTTTT. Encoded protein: CASSPSPFSTGELFF.

The DNA for the CDR3 is TGCAGTGCTAGTGGGACTAGCGGTTTAGATACGCAGTATTTT. This translates into CSASGTSGLDTQYF. The chain employs TRBV20-1 and TRBJ2-3; 11 nucleotides agree with TRBD2. Germline CDR1 DFQATT, CDR2 SNEGSKA (reference sequence). The CDR3 consists of 14 residues. With V trimmed by 3 bases and J by 5 bases, 4 bases remained unmatched.

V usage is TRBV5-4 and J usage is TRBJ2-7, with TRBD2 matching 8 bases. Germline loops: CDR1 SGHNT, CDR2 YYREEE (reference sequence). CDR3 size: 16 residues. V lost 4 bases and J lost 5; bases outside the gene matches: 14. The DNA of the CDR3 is TGTGCCAGCAGCCCCGGACTAGCTTGGTCTACGAACGAGCAGTACTTC. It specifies CASSPGLAWSTNEQYF.

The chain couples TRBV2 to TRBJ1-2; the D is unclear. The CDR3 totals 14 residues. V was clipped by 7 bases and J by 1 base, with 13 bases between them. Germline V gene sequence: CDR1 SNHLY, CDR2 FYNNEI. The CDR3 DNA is TGTGCCAGCAAGTTCGGTTTTAATAACTATGGCTACACCTTC. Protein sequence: CASKFGFNNYGYTF.

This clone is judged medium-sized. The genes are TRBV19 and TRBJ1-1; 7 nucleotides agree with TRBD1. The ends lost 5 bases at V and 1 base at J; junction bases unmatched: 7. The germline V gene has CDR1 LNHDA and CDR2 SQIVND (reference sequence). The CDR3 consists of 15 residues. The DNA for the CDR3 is TGTGCCAGTAGTTTCGGACAGGCGAGGAACACTGAAGCTTTCTTT. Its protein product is CASSFGQARNTEAFF.

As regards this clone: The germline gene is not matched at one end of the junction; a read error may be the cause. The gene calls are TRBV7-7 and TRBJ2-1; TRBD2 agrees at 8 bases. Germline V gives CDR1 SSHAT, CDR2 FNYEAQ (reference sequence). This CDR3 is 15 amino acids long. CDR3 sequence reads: CASSQGLVPSNEQFF. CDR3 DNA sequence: TGTGCTAGCAGCCAGGGACTAGTTCCTAGCAATGAGCAGTTCTTC.

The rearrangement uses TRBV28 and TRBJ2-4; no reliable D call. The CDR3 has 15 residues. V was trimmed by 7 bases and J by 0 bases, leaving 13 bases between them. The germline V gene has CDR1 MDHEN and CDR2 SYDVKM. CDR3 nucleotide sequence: TGTGCCAGCACCTCTGGTATACTAGCCAAAAACATTCAGTACTTC. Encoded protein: CASTSGILAKNIQYF.

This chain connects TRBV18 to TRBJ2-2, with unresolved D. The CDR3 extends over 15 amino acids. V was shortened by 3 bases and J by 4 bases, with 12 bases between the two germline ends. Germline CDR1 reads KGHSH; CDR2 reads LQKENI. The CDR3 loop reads CASSPGRAATGELFF. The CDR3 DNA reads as TGTGCCAGCTCACCTGGTAGAGCCGCCACCGGGGAGCTGTTTTTT.